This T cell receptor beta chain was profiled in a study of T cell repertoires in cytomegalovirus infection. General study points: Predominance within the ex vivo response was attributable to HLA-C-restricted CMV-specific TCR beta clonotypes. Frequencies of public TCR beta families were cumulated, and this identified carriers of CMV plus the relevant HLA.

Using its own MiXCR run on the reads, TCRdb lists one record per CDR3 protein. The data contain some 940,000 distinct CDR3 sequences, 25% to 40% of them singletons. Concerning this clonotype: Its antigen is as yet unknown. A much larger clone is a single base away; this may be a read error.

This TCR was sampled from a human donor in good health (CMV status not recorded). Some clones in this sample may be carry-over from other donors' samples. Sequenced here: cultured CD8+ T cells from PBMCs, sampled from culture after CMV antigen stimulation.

CDR3 DNA sequence: TGTGCCAGCAGCTTAGCGTTCGGAGTCAATAAGCAGTTCTTC. Translated: CASSLAFGVNKQFF. This chain connects TRBV7-6 to TRBJ2-1; D unresolved. This CDR3 region has 14 residues. CDR1 and CDR2 (germline): SGHVS, FNYEAQ.